The clone carrying this T cell receptor (beta chain) was seen a handful of times. Profiled with immunoSEQ multiplex PCR; TCRdb holds only in-frame clones, not every one. The repertoire has fewer than 100,000 clones, 89% of them found once; the top ten carry about 0.41%. This sample was taken from a study of technical replicates of blood from several donors. V lost 5 bases to trimming and J lost 8 bases; unmatched junction nucleotides: 10. Germline V gene data show CDR1 as SGHAT and CDR2 as FQNNGV. CDR3 length: 14 amino acids. The TCR comes from a human donor in good health. The sample was T cells isolated from PBMCs. The chain combines TRBV11-2 with TRBJ2-3; the match to TRBD2 covers 7 bases. The CDR3 protein is CASSHGTAGVTQYF. Here the CDR3 DNA reads TGTGCCAGCAGCCACGGGACCGCGGGAGTTACGCAGTATTTT.